This T cell receptor (beta chain) was recorded in a study of blood T cell repertoires in COVID-19. Study in general: Sites in the United States, Italy and Spain provided acute and convalescent COVID-19 samples.

V gave up 2 bases and J gave up 2 bases, with 13 bases separating them. The CDR3 covers 16 residues. Per the germline V gene, CDR1 is GTSNPN and CDR2 is SVGIG (reference sequence). Repertoires were generated with immunoSEQ multiplex PCR, while TCRdb's copy carries only in-frame clones and drops some. The sample lists fewer than 150,000 clones, over 65% occurring once. This chain uses TRBV30 with TRBJ2-6, with D unresolved. Sequenced: peripheral blood. The source of this sequence is a man aged 65 to 79 with acute or convalescent COVID-19. The CDR3 spells CAWSTVAAPGANVLTF. DNA of the CDR3: TGTGCCTGGAGTACTGTCGCGGCCCCTGGGGCCAACGTCCTGACTTTC.